This T cell receptor (beta chain) was recovered during a study of T-cell reconstitution after alpha-beta-depleted transplantation in children. This clonotype was observed many times. A TCRbeta library incorporating unique molecular identifiers was prepared. TCRdb fed the PCR reads into MiXCR, producing one record per CDR3 protein. The data show 490,000 or so distinct CDR3 sequences, roughly a tenth seen once. The germline V gene encodes CDR1 DFQATT and CDR2 SNEGSKA (reference sequence). This CDR3 comprises 16 residues. Trimming removed 0 bases from V and 1 base from J; junction bases left unmatched: 5.

The source of this sequence is a child aged 2 to 10 with inherited bone marrow failure, due to receive a stem cell transplant. This chain joins TRBV20-1 and TRBJ2-1; 8 positions match TRBD2. The sample in question was PBMCs, obtained before TCRalphabeta/CD19-depleted stem cell transplant. DNA for the CDR3: TGCAGTGCTAGAGATACAGCGGGAGTATCCTACAATGAGCAGTTCTTC. Amino acids: CSARDTAGVSYNEQFF.